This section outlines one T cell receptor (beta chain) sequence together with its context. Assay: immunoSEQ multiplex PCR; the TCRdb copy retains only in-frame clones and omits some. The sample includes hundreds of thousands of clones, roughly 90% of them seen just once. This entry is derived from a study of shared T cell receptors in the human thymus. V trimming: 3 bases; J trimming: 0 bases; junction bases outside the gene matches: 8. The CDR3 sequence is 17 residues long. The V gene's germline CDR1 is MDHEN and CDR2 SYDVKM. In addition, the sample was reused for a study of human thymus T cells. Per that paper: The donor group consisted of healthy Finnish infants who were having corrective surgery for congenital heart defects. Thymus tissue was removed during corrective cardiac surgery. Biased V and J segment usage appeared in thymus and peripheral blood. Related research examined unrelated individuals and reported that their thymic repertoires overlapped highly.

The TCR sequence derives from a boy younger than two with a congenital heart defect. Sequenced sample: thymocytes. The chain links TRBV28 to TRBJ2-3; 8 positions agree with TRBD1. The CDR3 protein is CASSLDRDRLSTDTQYF. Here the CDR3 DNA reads TGTGCCAGCAGTTTGGACAGGGACCGGCTCAGCACAGATACGCAGTATTTT.